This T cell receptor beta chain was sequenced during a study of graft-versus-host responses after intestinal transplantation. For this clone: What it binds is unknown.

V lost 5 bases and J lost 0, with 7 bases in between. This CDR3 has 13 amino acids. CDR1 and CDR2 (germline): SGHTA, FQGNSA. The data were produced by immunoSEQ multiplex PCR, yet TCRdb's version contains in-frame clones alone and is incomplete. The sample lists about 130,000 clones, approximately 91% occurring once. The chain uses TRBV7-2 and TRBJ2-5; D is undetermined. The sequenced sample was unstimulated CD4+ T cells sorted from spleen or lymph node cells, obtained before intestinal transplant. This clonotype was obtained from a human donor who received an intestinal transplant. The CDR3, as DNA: TGTGCCAGCAGCCCCTCGTACCAAGAGACCCAGTACTTC. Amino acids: CASSPSYQETQYF.